The clone carrying this T cell receptor beta chain was counted a few times. Its antigen is unknown. V trimming: 1 base; J trimming: 6 bases; junction bases outside the gene matches: 3. Germline V gene lookup returns CDR1 MNHNS and CDR2 SASEGT. The CDR3 totals 15 residues. These data originate in a study of CD8+CD57+ T cells in acquired aplastic anemia. Investigators profiled TCR beta VDJ and CDR3 from genomic DNA template. A single record per CDR3 protein comes from TCRdb applying MiXCR to the reads. The sample lists some 180,000 distinct CDR3 sequences; 40% to 55% were seen once. Study conclusions and caveats: It was found that nearly 30 CD8+ CDR3 sequences were shared between patients and controls.

What was sequenced was sorted CD4+, CD8+, or CD8+CD57+ T cells (not recorded which) from PBMCs. This TCR derives from a human donor in good health. The chain is built from TRBV6-1 and TRBJ2-2; TRBD1 agrees at 9 bases. CDR3 sequence: CASSEGQGDPGELFF. The CDR3 DNA reads TGTGCCAGCAGTGAAGGACAGGGGGATCCCGGGGAGCTGTTTTTT.